This T cell receptor beta chain was sequenced for a study of blood T cell repertoires in COVID-19. Turning to the study itself: Samples of COVID-19 (acute and convalescent) were obtained from the United States, Italy and Spain. PBMCs, B-cell-depleted T cells, or T cells provided the cDNA or gDNA that made up the material.

Trimming shortened V by 1 base and J by 0 bases, and 9 bases separated the two germline ends. Germline V gene lookup returns CDR1 MGHRA and CDR2 YSYEKL. The CDR3 contains 15 residues. Authors' analysis steps: Estimation of nucleated cell counts was performed using reference gene primer amplification. The protocol was immunoSEQ multiplex PCR, while the TCRdb copy is restricted to in-frame clones and leaves out a portion. That table is the source of V, J and clone size, and D and trimming were worked out from the DNA. In the table there are 310,000 or so clones, roughly 87% of which are singletons. Seattle patients were enrolled while actively infected and followed longitudinally.

This TCR came from a man aged 25-45 years with COVID-19, enrolled during active disease. The rearrangement uses TRBV4-1 and TRBJ1-2, with TRBD1 as a possible D gene (5 bases). The material sequenced was peripheral blood. CDR3 residues: CASSQGQTSNYGYTF. In DNA form, the CDR3 reads TGCGCCAGCAGCCAAGGACAGACCTCTAACTATGGCTACACCTTC.